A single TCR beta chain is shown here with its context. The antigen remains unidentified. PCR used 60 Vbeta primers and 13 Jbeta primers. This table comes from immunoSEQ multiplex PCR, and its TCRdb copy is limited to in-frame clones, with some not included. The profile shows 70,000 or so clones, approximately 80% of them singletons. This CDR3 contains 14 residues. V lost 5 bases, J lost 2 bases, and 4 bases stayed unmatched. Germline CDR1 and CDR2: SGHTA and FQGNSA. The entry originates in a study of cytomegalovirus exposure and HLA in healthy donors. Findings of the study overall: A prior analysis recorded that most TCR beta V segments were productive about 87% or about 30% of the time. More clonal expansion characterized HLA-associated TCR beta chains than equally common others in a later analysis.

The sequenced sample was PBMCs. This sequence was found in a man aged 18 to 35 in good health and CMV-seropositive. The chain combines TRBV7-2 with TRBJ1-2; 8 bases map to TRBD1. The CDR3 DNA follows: TGTGCCAGCAGCCCATCAGGGGGCAACTATGGCTACACCTTC. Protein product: CASSPSGGNYGYTF.